The TCR beta chain under discussion was sequenced for a study of T cells in Graves' hyperthyroidism and ophthalmopathy. Study as a whole: Peripheral blood specimens were obtained at initial diagnosis, prior to any treatment.

Findings of the study overall: From stable hyperthyroidism, ophthalmopathy was separated by a 13 V-J model.

RNA transcripts provided the source from which TCR beta CDR3 regions were amplified. The HTBI primer set served for first-round RT-PCR of the TCR CDR3. TCRdb re-called the multiplex PCR reads with MiXCR, one entry per CDR3 protein. Of around 760,000 distinct CDR3 sequences detected, roughly a third appear once; the ten largest clones hold 31%. This clonotype was counted many times. Its specificity is unknown. Reasons for excluding patients were uncontrolled infection, other autoimmune disease, pregnancy or lactation. This CDR3 contains 14 residues. Germline values: CDR1 SGHRS, CDR2 YFSETQ. J was trimmed by 4 bases and V by 3 bases; bases with no gene match: 5.

This chain uses TRBV5-1 with TRBJ1-1; 8 bases agree with TRBD1. The source material was blood. The clonotype comes from a woman aged 40 to 50 with Graves' hyperthyroidism. Here the CDR3 DNA reads TGCGCCAGCAGCTCGGCCGGACAGGGCACTGAAGCTTTCTTT. This gives the protein CASSSAGQGTEAFF.